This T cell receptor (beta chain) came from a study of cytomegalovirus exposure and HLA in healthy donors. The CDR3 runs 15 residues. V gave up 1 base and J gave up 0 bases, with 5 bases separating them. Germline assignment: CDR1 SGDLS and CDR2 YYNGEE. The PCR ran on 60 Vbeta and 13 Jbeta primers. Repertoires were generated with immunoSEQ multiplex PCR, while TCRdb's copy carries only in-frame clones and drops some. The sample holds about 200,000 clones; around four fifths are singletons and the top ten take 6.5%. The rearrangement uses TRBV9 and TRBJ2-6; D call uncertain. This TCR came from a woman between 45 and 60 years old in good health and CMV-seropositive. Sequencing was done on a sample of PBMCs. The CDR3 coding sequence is TGTGCCAGCAGCGTAAGAGGCTCTGGGGCCAACGTCCTGACTTTC. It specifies CASSVRGSGANVLTF.